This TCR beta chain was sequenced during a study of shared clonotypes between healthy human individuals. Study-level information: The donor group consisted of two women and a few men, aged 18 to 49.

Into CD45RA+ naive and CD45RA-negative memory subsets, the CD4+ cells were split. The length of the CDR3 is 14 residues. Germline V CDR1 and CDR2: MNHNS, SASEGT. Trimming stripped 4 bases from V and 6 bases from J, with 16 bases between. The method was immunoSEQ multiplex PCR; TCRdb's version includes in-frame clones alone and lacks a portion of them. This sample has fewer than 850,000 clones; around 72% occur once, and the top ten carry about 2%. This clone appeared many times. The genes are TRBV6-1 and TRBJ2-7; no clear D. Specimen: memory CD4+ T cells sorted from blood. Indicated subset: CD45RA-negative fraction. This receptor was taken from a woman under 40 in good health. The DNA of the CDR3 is TGTGCCAGCAGTGGGGATGGCACATCGGGCGAGCAGTACTTC. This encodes CASSGDGTSGEQYF.